The clone carrying this TCR beta chain showed up just once. Its antigen is not known. Without labor or membrane rupture, elective cesareans at about 35-43 weeks supplied term cord blood. Mothers with known HIV infection were excluded. Clones were read by immunoSEQ multiplex PCR, and TCRdb kept only the in-frame ones, dropping some. This table holds about 4,800 clones, 97% found once. This record belongs to a study of naive CD8 T cells in extremely preterm neonates. Points from the study as a whole: CDR3 nucleotide sharing was approximately 2.9% in preterm, roughly 0.44% term, around 0.03% children, approximately 0.0099% adults. Compared with older groups, preterm CDR3s were shorter, with fewer N additions and less trimming.

The sequence was collected from a newborn in good health. The source material was naive CD8+ T cells from cord blood.

The CDR3 loop reads CASSWTGVGYTF. CDR3 coding DNA: TGTGCCAGCAGTTGGACAGGGGTTGGCTACACCTTC. This chain links TRBV6-5 with TRBJ1-2, with TRBD1 matching over 9 bases. The germline V gene encodes CDR1 MNHEY and CDR2 SVGAGI. V lost 4 bases and J lost 7; bases outside the gene matches: 1. This CDR3 is built from 12 residues.